This T cell receptor (beta chain) was sequenced in a study of CD8 T cells in Susac syndrome. Diagnostic criteria for definite or probable disease, in their recently defined form, were met by the patients with Susac syndrome. After extraction with the RNeasy kit, roughly 0.5 to 1 ug of the RNA was reverse transcribed using random hexamers. MiXCR, run by TCRdb on the immunoSEQ multiplex PCR reads, gives a single entry per CDR3 protein. The sample comprises roughly 80,000 distinct CDR3 sequences, just over 90% of which are singletons, and around 0.52% rests with the top ten. Per germline, CDR1 SGHVS and CDR2 FQNEAQ. Trimming shortened V by 5 bases and J by 7 bases, and 18 bases separated the two germline ends. CDR3 size: 15 residues.

J is TRBJ2-1 and V is TRBV7-8; possibly TRBD2 for D (7 bases). This sequence was found in a human donor with Susac syndrome. The sequenced material came from CD4+ T cells from PBMCs. CDR3 in amino acids: CASSRTRMGTNEQFF. The CDR3 DNA is TGTGCCAGCAGCAGGACTAGGATGGGGACAAATGAGCAGTTCTTC.